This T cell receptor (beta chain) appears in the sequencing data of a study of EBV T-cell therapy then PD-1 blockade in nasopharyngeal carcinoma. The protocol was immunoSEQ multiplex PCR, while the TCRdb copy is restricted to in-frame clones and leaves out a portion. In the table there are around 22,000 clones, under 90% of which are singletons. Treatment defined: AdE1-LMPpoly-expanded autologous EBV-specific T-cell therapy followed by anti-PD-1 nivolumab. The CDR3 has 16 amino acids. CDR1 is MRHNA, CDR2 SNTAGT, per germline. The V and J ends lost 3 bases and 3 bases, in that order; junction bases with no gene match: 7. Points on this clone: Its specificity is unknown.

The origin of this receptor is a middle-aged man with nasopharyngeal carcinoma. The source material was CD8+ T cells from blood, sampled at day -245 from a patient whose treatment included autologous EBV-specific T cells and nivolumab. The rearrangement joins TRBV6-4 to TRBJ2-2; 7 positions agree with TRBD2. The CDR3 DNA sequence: TGTGCCAGCAGTGAATCCCAGCGGGGACACACCGGGGAGCTGTTTTTT. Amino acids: CASSESQRGHTGELFF.